This T cell receptor (beta chain) comes out of a study of graft-versus-host responses after intestinal transplantation. The CDR3 has 12 amino acids. V lost 6 bases and J 6 bases, leaving 12 bases between the germline ends. From germline, CDR1 is MNHNS and CDR2 SASEGT. Only in-frame clones appear in the TCRdb table, and some are missing; sequencing was by immunoSEQ multiplex PCR. The sample records approximately 93,000 clones, roughly 90% being singletons. A note on this clone: Its matching antigen is unknown.

The chain is built from TRBV6-1 and TRBJ2-7, with D tentatively TRBD1 (5 bases). The sequence was obtained from a human donor who was the organ donor for an intestinal transplant. Specimen: unstimulated CD8+ T cells sorted from spleen or lymph node cells, collected before transplant. CDR3 nucleotide sequence: TGTGCCAGCAGCTCAGGGTCGTTCGAGCAGTACTTC. Amino acids: CASSSGSFEQYF.